This entry lists 22 T cell receptor beta chains sequenced from one sample in a study of cytomegalovirus exposure and HLA in healthy donors. PCR used 60 Vbeta primers and 13 Jbeta primers. Data came from immunoSEQ multiplex PCR; TCRdb stores just in-frame clones and leaves some out. This table has about 190,000 clones, roughly 77% appearing once. The sequencing input was PBMCs. The receptors here all came from a man aged 30 to 45 in good health and CMV-seropositive.

The chain carries TRBV19 and TRBJ2-4; the D gene is possibly TRBD1 (6 bases). The V end was cut by 3 bases, the J end by 5 bases, with 20 bases between. Germline CDR1 reads LNHDA; CDR2 reads SQIVND (reference sequence). The CDR3 is made up of 17 amino acids. CDR3 in amino acids: CASSMVGTSTGENIQYF. The DNA for the CDR3 is TGTGCCAGTAGTATGGTAGGAACCTCGACAGGTGAAAACATTCAGTACTTC.

This rearrangement joins TRBV28 to TRBJ1-3; D not certain. Trimming took 2 bases from V and 0 from J, leaving 11 bases between them. The CDR3 sequence is 16 residues long. Germline CDR1 and CDR2: MDHEN and SYDVKM. CDR3 loop: CASSLAFTASGNTIYF. In DNA form, the CDR3 reads TGTGCCAGCAGTTTAGCCTTCACAGCCTCTGGAAACACCATATATTTT.

The genes are TRBV21-1 and TRBJ1-2; the table's D call, TRBD1, has no DNA check behind it. TRBV21-1 is shown as a pseudogene. This CDR3 spans 16 amino acids. The CDR3, as DNA: TGTGCCAGCAGCAAGGGACGGACAGGTAGCGCAGCGAGCTACACCTTC. Its translation: CASSKGRTGSAASYTF.

This chain connects TRBV23-1 to TRBJ1-1; no definite D call. TRBV23-1 is classed as an ORF, of uncertain function. V was cut by 6 bases and J by 0 bases, with 8 bases left in between. This CDR3 has 13 amino acids. This CDR3 is CASRIVLNTEAFF. Here the CDR3 DNA reads TGCGCCAGCAGAATAGTCTTGAACACTGAAGCTTTCTTT.

CDR3 coding DNA: TGTGCCAGCAGCGCCGTGGTCGGCACCGGGGAGCTGTTTTTT. It encodes CASSAVVGTGELFF. The genes are TRBV7-9 and TRBJ2-2; no clear D. Germline V CDR1 and CDR2: SEHNR, FQNEAQ (reference sequence). V lost 5 bases and J lost 4, with 11 bases in between. CDR3 length equals 14 residues.

V usage is TRBV27 and J usage is TRBJ1-6, with 8 nucleotides matching TRBD1. This CDR3 has 16 residues. V lost 3 bases and J lost 10; bases outside the gene matches: 11. The V gene's germline CDR1 is MNHEY and CDR2 SMNVEV (reference sequence). The CDR3: CASSFGGQGLGSPLHF. As DNA, the CDR3 is TGTGCCAGCAGTTTTGGCGGACAGGGACTGGGGTCACCCCTCCACTTT.

The chain recombines TRBV18 with TRBJ2-5; a possible D gene is TRBD2 (5 bases). CDR1 is KGHSH and CDR2 is LQKENI in the germline V gene. CDR3 length equals 14 residues. Trimming removed 3 bases at V and 2 bases at J, with 10 bases between. CDR3 sequence: CASSPAGGQETQYF. The CDR3 nucleotides read TGTGCCAGCTCACCCGCTGGCGGGCAAGAGACCCAGTACTTC.

The rearrangement uses TRBV19 and TRBJ2-3; TRBD2 aligns across 9 bases. Per the germline V gene, CDR1 is LNHDA and CDR2 is SQIVND (reference sequence). This CDR3 spans 17 amino acids. The trim removed 5 bases at V and 2 bases at J, leaving 11 bases unmatched. CDR3 in DNA: TGTGCCAGTAGTTCCAAGACGGCGGGAGGGACCACAGATACGCAGTATTTT. It translates to CASSSKTAGGTTDTQYF.

The CDR3 here is CASSLQGPPRETQYF. The CDR3 DNA reads as TGTGCCAGCTCACTACAGGGCCCACCAAGGGAGACCCAGTACTTC. The chain joins TRBV18 to TRBJ2-5, with D possibly being TRBD1 (6 bases). The CDR3 length is 15 residues. V shed 4 bases and J shed 5 bases, with 17 bases lying between them. The germline V gene has CDR1 KGHSH and CDR2 LQKENI.

The rearrangement uses TRBV7-3 and TRBJ2-3; D remains unclear. CDR3 length: 12 amino acids. The V and J ends lost 5 bases and 1 base respectively, with 4 bases between them. Germline assignment: CDR1 SGHTA and CDR2 FQGTGA. The CDR3 DNA reads as TGTGCCAGCAGCCCTGGCACAGATACGCAGTATTTT. Translated, it gives CASSPGTDTQYF.

This clone was counted a few times. The CDR3 region has the DNA TGTGCCAGCAGTCTCTCTCAGGGGCCTTCCTACGAGCAGTACTTC. This codes for CASSLSQGPSYEQYF. The rearrangement links TRBV27 to TRBJ2-7; the D gene is possibly TRBD1 (6 bases). V dropped 5 bases and J dropped 1 base, with 15 bases sitting between them. This CDR3 is built from 15 residues. Looked up from germline, CDR1 is MNHEY and CDR2 is SMNVEV (reference sequence).

The V gene is TRBV19, the J gene TRBJ1-5; D ambiguous. Germline V CDR1 and CDR2: LNHDA, SQIVND (reference sequence). The CDR3 is made up of 12 amino acids. Trimming pared 6 bases from V and 0 bases from J, leaving 3 bases between. CDR3: CASSYSNQPQHF. In DNA form, the CDR3 reads TGTGCCAGTAGCTATAGCAATCAGCCCCAGCATTTT.

This chain joins TRBV28 and TRBJ1-3; D not certain. V was clipped by 3 bases and J by 0 bases, with 9 bases between them. Looked up from germline, CDR1 is MDHEN and CDR2 is SYDVKM. This CDR3 is 15 amino acids long. CDR3 sequence: CASSLNSGSGNTIYF. The CDR3 region has the DNA TGTGCCAGCAGTTTGAATTCAGGCTCTGGAAACACCATATATTTT.

This clone was observed a single time. The chain links TRBV7-8 to TRBJ1-1; no reliable D call. The CDR3 spans 18 residues. Trimming stripped 5 bases from V and 3 bases from J, with 25 bases between. From germline, CDR1 is SGHVS and CDR2 FQNEAQ. For the CDR3, the DNA is TGTGCCAGCAGCCCGTGGGGTATTCGGGGTCGTTGGGACACTGAAGCTTTCTTT. Its protein is CASSPWGIRGRWDTEAFF. The whole variable domain, filled in from reference TRBV7-8 and TRBJ1-1, reads GAGVSQSPRYKVAKRGQDVALRCDPISGHVSLFWYQQALGQGPEFLTYFQNEAQLDKSGLPSDRFFAERPEGSVSTLKIQRTQQEDSAVYLCASSPWGIRGRWDTEAFFGQGTRLTVV.

The table lists this clone with a count of one. The chain joins TRBV6-5 to TRBJ1-5; D is undetermined. Germline lookup yields CDR1 MNHEY and CDR2 SVGAGI. Trimming took 0 bases from V and 1 from J, leaving 7 bases between them. The length of the CDR3 is 15 residues. CDR3 loop: CASSYSRRSNQPQHF. The CDR3 coding sequence is TGTGCCAGCAGTTACTCACGCAGGAGCAATCAGCCCCAGCATTTT.

The genes are TRBV11-2 and TRBJ2-6; no definite D call. This CDR3 comprises 14 residues. Germline V gives CDR1 SGHAT, CDR2 FQNNGV. Trimming removed 3 bases from V and 2 bases from J, with 5 bases in between. Here the CDR3 DNA reads TGTGCCAGCAGCTTCACACCTGGGGCCAACGTCCTGACTTTC. Encoded protein: CASSFTPGANVLTF.

The chain joins TRBV19 to TRBJ1-2; 7 bases align to TRBD1. CDR3 length: 16 amino acids. Per germline, CDR1 LNHDA and CDR2 SQIVND (reference sequence). The V and J ends lost 1 base and 0 bases, in that order; junction bases with no gene match: 5. The CDR3: CASSIGQGTANYGYTF. The CDR3 nucleotides are TGTGCCAGTAGTATAGGGCAGGGGACAGCTAACTATGGCTACACCTTC.

This clone has more than one count but fewer than ten. This sequence joins TRBV5-8 and TRBJ1-6, with D possibly matching TRBD1 (5 bases). The CDR3 is 15 amino acids. V lost 4 bases to trimming and J lost 5 bases, with 13 bases between them. CDR1 and CDR2 (germline): SGHTS, YDEGEE. The CDR3 sequence: CASSRGEVNNSPLHF. The CDR3 nucleotides are TGTGCCAGCAGCCGGGGGGAGGTTAATAATTCACCCCTCCACTTT.

V usage is TRBV11-3 and J usage is TRBJ2-3, with 7 bases matching TRBD1. Germline CDR1 is SGHNT and CDR2 is YENEEA. V trimming: 5 bases; J trimming: 4 bases; junction bases outside the gene matches: 3. The CDR3 is made up of 13 amino acids. The CDR3 is CASSAGTADTQYF. CDR3 DNA sequence: TGTGCCAGCAGCGCCGGGACAGCAGATACGCAGTATTTT. The full variable domain, with the rest looked up from reference TRBV11-3 and TRBJ2-3, is EAGVVQSPRYKIIEKKQPVAFWCNPISGHNTLYWYLQNLGQGPELLIRYENEEAVDDSQLPKDRFSAERLKGVDSTLKIQPAELGDSAVYLCASSAGTADTQYFGPGTRLTVL.

This chain joins TRBV5-8 and TRBJ2-1; the match to TRBD1 covers 10 bases. The CDR3 totals 14 residues. Germline V gives CDR1 SGHTS, CDR2 YDEGEE. V lost 2 bases, J lost 8 bases, and 4 bases stayed unmatched. CDR3: CASSFRDRGYEQFF. DNA for the CDR3: TGTGCCAGCAGCTTTCGGGACAGGGGCTATGAGCAGTTCTTC.

In its sample, this clone was seen a few times. V gene TRBV7-2 combines with J gene TRBJ2-5; no firm D call. The V gene lost 7 bases and the J gene lost 4 bases, with 13 bases spanning the gap. In germline, CDR1 is SGHTA, CDR2 FQGNSA. This CDR3 contains 13 residues. Written as DNA, the CDR3 is TGTGCCAGCACCGGGTCGGTTGGAGAGACCCAGTACTTC. Amino acids: CASTGSVGETQYF.

The rearrangement uses TRBV30 and TRBJ2-7; TRBD1 aligns across 9 bases. V lost 0 bases and J lost 6; bases outside the gene matches: 6. CDR1 and CDR2 (germline): GTSNPN, SVGIG (reference sequence). The CDR3 runs to 14 residues. In DNA form, the CDR3 reads TGTGCCTGGAGTGTACAAAAGGACAGGGGCGAGCAGTACTTC. Translation: CAWSVQKDRGEQYF.